This entry features one T cell receptor beta chain sequence. No antigen is known for it. This sample was taken from a study of cytomegalovirus exposure and HLA in healthy donors. The wider study: Inside one of the first data releases sat some 85 million unique TCRs taken from HLA-typed donors. Study outcomes and limitations: Sequencing depth roughly uniform across donors was assumed in presence/absence analyses. A later analysis found TCR association rates differed by HLA locus, highest for DRB1 and lowest for HLA-C.

Each donor's status was that of a healthy bone marrow donor. V dropped 3 bases and J dropped 5 bases, with 8 bases sitting between them. The CDR3 length is 12 residues. CDR1 is SGHDT and CDR2 is YYEEEE in the germline V gene. The study ran its PCR with 60 Vbeta and 13 Jbeta primers. Assay: immunoSEQ multiplex PCR; the TCRdb copy retains only in-frame clones and omits some. The sample has around 150,000 clones, 75% to 80% seen once. Sequenced sample: PBMCs. The rearrangement uses TRBV5-6 and TRBJ1-1, with D maybe TRBD1 (6 bases). This clonotype originated in a man aged 25-45 years in good health and CMV-seronegative. CDR3 loop: CASSWGRTEAFF. The CDR3 DNA sequence: TGTGCCAGCAGCTGGGGGCGGACTGAAGCTTTCTTT.